The rows below give T cell receptor beta chains drawn from one sample of a study of shared clonotypes between healthy human individuals. Only in-frame clones appear in the TCRdb table, and some are missing; sequencing was by immunoSEQ multiplex PCR. The sample consists of approximately 640,000 clones, less than 95% of them appearing once. The sample consisted of memory CD8+ T cells from PBMCs. The receptor source for this set is a man between 18 and 35 years old in good health. Some clones in this sample may be carry-over from other donors' samples. Both conserved end residues are part of each CDR3. The D gene is left open where the match is weak. Clone sizes are given selectively: once, few, many, or a class where the clone is expanded.

CASRRSGYTF | TGTGCCAGCAGGCGTTCTGGCTACACCTTC | TRBJ1-2 | TRBV28 | - | 10 | -
CASSPRVRGEQYF | TGTGCCAGCAGCCCCAGGGTCCGGGGGGAGCAGTACTTC | TRBJ2-7 | TRBV9 | - | 13 | -
CASSMLTEFYGYTF | TGTGCCAGCAGCATGTTGACGGAGTTCTATGGCTACACCTTC | TRBJ1-2 | TRBV7-9 | - | 14 | -
CASSQLAGGANEQFF | TGTGCCAGCAGCCAGCTGGCGGGAGGGGCCAATGAGCAGTTCTTC | TRBJ2-1 | TRBV14 | - | 15 | TRBD2
CARGRGTGELFF | TGTGCCAGGGGGCGCGGCACCGGGGAGCTGTTTTTT | TRBJ2-2 | TRBV7-3 | - | 12 | -
CASSLSRNYEQFF | TGTGCCAGCAGCTTATCTAGAAATTATGAGCAGTTCTTC | TRBJ2-1 | TRBV7-6 | - | 13 | -
CASSLTGGRTEAFF | TGTGCCAGCAGCCTGACAGGGGGCAGAACTGAAGCTTTCTTT | TRBJ1-1 | TRBV7-9 | - | 14 | TRBD1
CASSSQTSTTEAFF | TGTGCCAGCAGCTCTCAGACCTCGACCACTGAAGCTTTCTTT | TRBJ1-1 | TRBV7-9 | - | 14 | -
CAWSLGQGYEQYF | TGTGCCTGGAGTCTGGGGCAGGGCTACGAGCAGTACTTC | TRBJ2-7 | TRBV30 | - | 13 | -
CASLPRPIWVPDTQYF | TGTGCCAGCCTCCCTAGGCCCATATGGGTACCAGATACGCAGTATTTT | TRBJ2-3 | TRBV28 | - | 16 | -
CASSSSTEGQQKNIQYF | TGTGCCAGCAGCTCTTCCACTGAGGGACAGCAAAAAAACATTCAGTACTTC | TRBJ2-4 | TRBV7-9 | few | 17 | TRBD1
CASSWGESWGEQYF | TGTGCCAGCAGTTGGGGGGAATCATGGGGCGAGCAGTACTTC | TRBJ2-7 | TRBV28 | - | 14 | -
CASSLRVGGAPGETQYF | TGTGCCAGCAGCTTAAGGGTAGGGGGCGCCCCTGGAGAGACCCAGTACTTC | TRBJ2-5 | TRBV7-2 | - | 17 | TRBD1
CASSRPTGINSGELFF | TGTGCCAGCAGTCGACCGACAGGGATTAACTCCGGGGAGCTGTTTTTT | TRBJ2-2 | TRBV28 | once | 16 | TRBD1
CASSSIIGGVTEAFF | TGTGCCAGCAGCTCTATAATAGGGGGGGTCACTGAAGCTTTCTTT | TRBJ1-1 | TRBV11-2 | - | 15 | -
CASGPTGLPLEKLFF | TGTGCCAGCGGCCCGACAGGGCTCCCGCTTGAAAAACTGTTTTTT | TRBJ1-4 | TRBV28 | - | 15 | TRBD1
CASSFPGQVGETQYF | TGTGCCAGCAGCTTCCCGGGACAGGTGGGCGAGACCCAATACTTC | TRBJ2-5 | TRBV7-2 | - | 15 | TRBD1
CASSLGDTQYF | TGTGCCAGCAGTTTAGGGGATACGCAGTATTTT | TRBJ2-3 | TRBV27 | once | 11 | -
CASSHRGTGEKLFF | TGTGCCAGCAGCCATAGGGGGACAGGGGAAAAACTGTTTTTT | TRBJ1-4 | TRBV11-2 | - | 14 | TRBD1
CASSIAGPYSNQPQHF | TGTGCCAGTAGTATTGCGGGACCGTATAGCAATCAGCCCCAGCATTTT | TRBJ1-5 | TRBV19 | - | 16 | -
CASSIRQGHQPQHF | TGTGCCAGTAGTATACGGCAGGGCCATCAGCCCCAGCATTTT | TRBJ1-5 | TRBV19 | - | 14 | -
CASSLPGDYVEQYF | TGCGCCAGCAGCTTACCGGGAGACTACGTCGAGCAGTACTTC | TRBJ2-7 | TRBV5-1 | - | 14 | -
CASSPTGNYGYTF | TGTGCCAGCAGCCCAACGGGTAACTATGGCTACACCTTC | TRBJ1-2 | TRBV7-8 | - | 13 | -
CAIRQGLEETQYF | TGTGCCATCAGACAGGGACTAGAAGAGACCCAGTACTTC | TRBJ2-5 | TRBV10-3 | once | 13 | TRBD2
CASSQAFLAASYNEQFF | TGCGCCAGCAGCCAAGCCTTCCTAGCGGCGTCCTACAATGAGCAGTTCTTC | TRBJ2-1 | TRBV4-3 | - | 17 | TRBD2
CASSTRDSLTDTQYF | TGTGCCAGCAGCACCCGGGACAGCCTCACAGATACGCAGTATTTT | TRBJ2-3 | TRBV7-9 | - | 15 | TRBD1
CASSGGHSNTEAFF | TGTGCCAGCAGCGGGGGACACTCGAACACTGAAGCTTTCTTT | TRBJ1-1 | TRBV9 | - | 14 | -
CASGTGRSGANVLTF | TGCGCCAGCGGGACAGGGCGCTCTGGGGCCAACGTCCTGACTTTC | TRBJ2-6 | TRBV10-2 | - | 15 | TRBD1
CASSPPPPGTDTQYF | TGTGCCAGCAGCCCGCCCCCGCCTGGAACAGATACGCAGTATTTT | TRBJ2-3 | TRBV28 | - | 15 | -
CASSQVLTDRSYGYTF | TGCGCCAGCAGCCAAGTTCTGACGGACAGGTCCTATGGCTACACCTTC | TRBJ1-2 | TRBV4-1 | few | 16 | TRBD1
CASSPRTGPNTGELFF | TGTGCCAGCAGTCCTCGAACAGGGCCGAACACCGGGGAGCTGTTTTTT | TRBJ2-2 | TRBV27 | - | 16 | -
CASSLSAGWSEQYF | TGTGCCAGCAGTTTATCAGCGGGATGGAGCGAGCAGTACTTC | TRBJ2-7 | TRBV27 | - | 14 | TRBD2
CASSLREGQYF | TGTGCCAGCAGTTTAAGGGAGGGGCAGTATTTT | TRBJ2-3 | TRBV28 | - | 11 | TRBD2
CASSPGRTTEQFF | TGTGCCAGCAGTCCGGGCCGGACTACCGAGCAGTTCTTC | TRBJ2-1 | TRBV27 | - | 13 | -
CASSHGLDEQFF | TGTGCCAGCAGCCACGGACTCGATGAGCAGTTCTTC | TRBJ2-1 | TRBV27 | - | 12 | -
CASSFGTSTHYGYTF | TGTGCCAGCAGTTTTGGGACCTCAACCCACTATGGCTACACCTTC | TRBJ1-2 | TRBV28 | - | 15 | -
CASSLGLYEQYF | TGTGCCAGCAGCCTGGGGCTTTACGAGCAGTACTTC | TRBJ2-7 | TRBV11-2 | many | 12 | -
CASSQDRDSGNTIYF | TGCGCCAGCAGCCAAGATAGGGACTCTGGAAACACCATATATTTT | TRBJ1-3 | TRBV4-3 | - | 15 | -
CASSFRALEQFF | TGTGCCAGCAGTTTTCGTGCTCTTGAGCAGTTCTTC | TRBJ2-1 | TRBV28 | few | 12 | -
CSLRDRGEAFF | TGCAGCCTAAGGGACAGAGGGGAAGCTTTCTTT | TRBJ1-1 | TRBV29-1 | - | 11 | TRBD1
CSVEEGTSSSYEQYF | TGCAGCGTTGAAGAAGGGACCAGCAGCTCCTACGAGCAGTACTTC | TRBJ2-7 | TRBV29-1 | - | 15 | -
CASSSGPFLANYGYTF | TGTGCCAGCAGCTCGGGTCCCTTTTTAGCTAACTATGGCTACACCTTC | TRBJ1-2 | TRBV7-9 | - | 16 | -
CALRGEYNTGELFF | TGTGCCTTAAGGGGCGAATATAACACCGGGGAGCTGTTTTTT | TRBJ2-2 | TRBV7-9 | - | 14 | -
CASRPRTSGTETQYF | TGTGCCAGCAGACCAAGGACGAGCGGGACAGAGACCCAGTACTTC | TRBJ2-5 | TRBV6-5 | - | 15 | TRBD2
CATDGAQGRPSYEQYF | TGTGCCACCGACGGGGCACAGGGGCGACCTTCCTACGAGCAGTACTTC | TRBJ2-7 | TRBV7-9 | - | 16 | TRBD1
CASSQEDGSRPEAFF | TGCGCCAGCAGCCAAGAGGACGGGAGCCGACCTGAAGCTTTCTTT | TRBJ1-1 | TRBV4-1 | - | 15 | -
CASSSGLRGEQYF | TGTGCCAGCAGCTCTGGACTGCGAGGGGAACAGTACTTC | TRBJ2-7 | TRBV5-4 | once | 13 | -
CASSMGQNSYEQYF | TGCGCCAGCAGCATGGGACAGAACTCCTACGAGCAGTACTTC | TRBJ2-7 | TRBV5-1 | - | 14 | TRBD1
CASSLIAGPPYEQYF | TGTGCCAGCAGCTTAATAGCGGGACCGCCCTACGAGCAGTACTTC | TRBJ2-7 | TRBV7-2 | - | 15 | TRBD2
CASKRNNEQFF | TGTGCCAGCAAAAGAAACAATGAGCAGTTCTTC | TRBJ2-1 | TRBV6-5 | - | 11 | -
CSVGSVYEQYF | TGCAGCGTTGGTTCTGTCTACGAGCAGTACTTC | TRBJ2-7 | TRBV29-1 | - | 11 | -
CASSLVRLSSGGASNEQFF | TGCGCCAGCAGCTTGGTGAGGCTATCATCCGGGGGCGCGAGCAATGAGCAGTTCTTC | TRBJ2-1 | TRBV5-1 | - | 19 | -
CASRGGSYEQYF | TGTGCCAGCCGGGGGGGCTCCTACGAGCAGTACTTC | TRBJ2-7 | TRBV28 | once | 12 | TRBD2